The subject of this entry is one TCR beta chain. No antigen is known for it. No quality values exist for individual bases; no much larger clone is one base distant. The entry originates in a study of blood T cell repertoires in COVID-19 (dated by TCRdb to the early 2020s). Context from the whole study: Collaborator samples came from the United States, Italy and Spain and covered acute and convalescent phases of COVID-19. The prospective study material was composed of cDNA or gDNA derived from T cells, B-cell-depleted T cells, or PBMCs. The dataset comprised deeply sampled blood TCRbeta repertoires from subjects exposed to, actively infected with, or recovered from COVID-19. The repertoires were made available in a free public database intended to serve as a resource for research on the immune response to SARS-CoV-2. The samples were drawn from two sources: the first 160 participants of the ongoing ImmuneRACE study, and some 1,300 subjects contributed by 6 global collaborators. A de-identified subject ID, COVID-19 status, age in years and sex were almost always included in the sample metadata. Where available, HLA class I and class II types were taken from metadata supplied by the sample provider and were not determined by assay-based typing.

Points the paper makes about the study in general: The amount of clinical and demographic metadata varied by source and participant and was provided uncurated.

The germline V end is reduced by 2 bases and the J end by 6 bases; junction bases left unmatched: 7. Measured from the cysteine to the phenylalanine, the CDR3 is 16 residues long. Only the CDR3 portion is preserved as DNA: 48 bases, with reading frame beginning at the first base. CDR1 SGHTA and CDR2 FQGNSA are derived from the germline V gene. The collaborating institutions used their own protocols to collect whole blood in K2EDTA tubes. Collaborator samples were shipped for TCRbeta analysis as frozen whole blood, isolated PBMCs, or DNA extracted from either sample type. TCRbeta CDR3 regions were amplified from genomic DNA using the immunoSEQ Assay, a bias-controlled multiplex PCR. In the authors' own workflow: The number of nucleated cells in each sample was estimated by amplification of reference gene primers within the assay. To quantify the absolute abundance of each unique TCRbeta CDR3 rearrangement, sequence reads were collapsed and filtered. For each sample, productive Simpson clonality was calculated as the square root of Simpson's diversity index over productive rearrangements. The clones in this table, taken by TCRdb from immuneACCESS, are in-frame only. Not every clone is retained; where verified, under half of the shortfall comes from an unresolved V gene, and the cause of the rest is unknown. V, J and clone size are those of that table, while D and trimming were read from the DNA. Present in this sample are fewer than 250,000 clones, approximately 85% of which were seen just once. Of the sample, roughly 5% is held by the ten largest clones.

The chain employs TRBV7-2 and TRBJ2-3, with 11 junctional bases fitting TRBD2. The sample comprised peripheral blood. This receptor was taken from a woman between 65 and 79 years old with active or convalescent COVID-19. The CDR3: CASSLTGLAAADTQYF. In nucleotides, the sequence is TGTGCCAGCAGCTTAACGGGACTAGCGGCGGCTGATACGCAGTATTTT.